This T cell receptor (beta chain) was recovered during a study of T cell repertoires in cytomegalovirus infection. Background on the study: Recently identified HLA-C-restricted CMV epitopes were among the peptides used. Indications came from public TCR beta signatures; they pointed to CMV infection and to a matching HLA type.

MiXCR, run by TCRdb on the reads, gives a single entry per CDR3 protein. The data contain some 940,000 distinct CDR3 sequences, roughly 30% of them singletons. The germline gives CDR1 SEHNR, CDR2 FQNEAQ (reference sequence). V was trimmed by 6 bases and J by 3 bases, leaving 17 bases between them. This CDR3 region has 15 residues. This clonotype turned up a few times. Its antigen remains unknown. This TCR derives from a human donor in good health (CMV status not recorded). Some clones in this sample may be carry-over from other donors' samples. This sequence joins TRBV7-9 and TRBJ1-2; a possible D gene is TRBD1 (6 bases). The sample consisted of cultured CD8+ T cells from PBMCs, taken from culture after CMV antigen stimulation. CDR3 DNA sequence: TGTGCCAGCAGGTCGAACGGGGGCATCGACTATGGCTACACCTTC. Translating it yields CASRSNGGIDYGYTF. The full variable domain, completed using reference TRBV7-9 and TRBJ1-2, is DTGVSQNPRHKITKRGQNVTFRCDPISEHNRLYWYRQTLGQGPEFLTYFQNEAQLEKSRLLSDRFSAERPKGSFSTLEIQRTEQGDSAMYLCASRSNGGIDYGYTFGSGTRLTVV.